A selection of T cell receptor beta chains follows, all from one sample in a study of cytomegalovirus exposure and HLA in healthy donors. Generated by immunoSEQ multiplex PCR, the TCRdb table keeps only in-frame clones and is missing some. The data contain fewer than 200,000 clones, around 75% of them singletons. The sample was PBMCs. The receptors originated from a male donor in good health and CMV-seronegative. CDR3s include the opening cysteine and the closing phenylalanine or tryptophan. D genes are given only for firm matches. Clone size, where shown, is once, few, many, or a class for clones that have expanded.

>-|TRBJ2-1|-|TRBV7-7
CVLKGFGENEQFF
TGTGTCTTGAAGGGGTTTGGGGAAAATGAGCAGTTCTTC
>once|TRBJ2-7|-|TRBV29-1
CSVRQSSYEQYF
TGCAGCGTGAGACAGTCCTCCTACGAGCAGTACTTC
>-|TRBJ1-5|-|TRBV4-1
CASSQDSGFGQPQHF
TGCGCCAGCAGCCAAGATTCGGGGTTCGGGCAGCCCCAGCATTTT
>-|TRBJ1-3|-|TRBV9
CASRRGDSGNTIYF
TGTGCCAGCAGAAGGGGCGACTCTGGAAACACCATATATTTT
>-|TRBJ1-2|-|TRBV12-5
CASGLTGTSNYGYTF
TGTGCTAGTGGTTTGACAGGTACATCTAACTATGGCTACACCTTC
>-|TRBJ2-3|-|TRBV11-2
CASSLGYSRNTDTQYF
TGTGCCAGCAGCTTAGGGTACTCCCGAAACACAGATACGCAGTATTTT
>-|TRBJ2-2|-|TRBV5-4
CASSPTATGELFF
TGTGCCAGCAGCCCGACAGCTACCGGGGAGCTGTTTTTT
>once|TRBJ2-2|-|TRBV4-1
CASSRTPRELFF
TGCGCCAGCAGCCGAACTCCCCGGGAGCTGTTTTTT
>few|TRBJ2-7|TRBD2|TRBV7-8
CASSDGRTSGYEQYF
TGTGCCAGCTCTGATGGGAGAACTAGCGGGTACGAGCAGTACTTC
>-|TRBJ1-6|-|TRBV15
CATSRDSDSPLHF
TGTGCCACCAGCAGAGATAGTGATTCACCCCTCCACTTT
>-|TRBJ2-3|-|TRBV11-2
CASSLVRGASDTQYF
TGTGCCAGCAGCTTAGTACGGGGGGCCTCAGATACGCAGTATTTT
>-|TRBJ1-6|-|TRBV7-8
CASSLETANSPLHF
TGTGCCAGCAGCTTGGAGACAGCTAATTCACCCCTCCACTTT
>-|TRBJ2-6|TRBD1|TRBV28
CASSLTGGSGANVLTF
TGTGCCAGCAGTCTGACAGGGGGCTCTGGGGCCAACGTCCTGACTTTC
>-|TRBJ1-6|-|TRBV5-1
CASSLEGREGSPLHF
TGCGCCAGCAGCTTGGAGGGCAGGGAGGGATCACCCCTCCACTTT
>-|TRBJ1-6|TRBD1|TRBV5-4
CASSGDSRINSPLHF
TGTGCCAGCAGCGGGGACAGTAGAATTAATTCACCCCTCCACTTT
>-|TRBJ2-1|TRBD2|TRBV7-7
CASSLAAGGPYEQFF
TGTGCTAGCAGCTTAGCGGCGGGGGGGCCCTATGAGCAGTTCTTC
>-|TRBJ2-5|-|TRBV5-1
CASSYHREETQYF
TGCGCCAGCAGCTACCACAGGGAAGAGACCCAGTACTTC
>-|TRBJ2-1|-|TRBV30
CAWSVPIDSYNEQFF
TGTGCCTGGAGTGTACCAATAGACTCCTACAATGAGCAGTTCTTC
>-|TRBJ2-5|TRBD1|TRBV5-1
CASRPSAWTGVVGNQETQYF
TGCGCCAGCAGACCCTCGGCATGGACAGGGGTAGTAGGTAACCAAGAGACCCAGTACTTC
>-|TRBJ2-2|TRBD1|TRBV7-2
CASRLQTGGVANTGELFF
TGTGCCAGCAGACTCCAGACAGGGGGCGTTGCCAACACCGGGGAGCTGTTTTTT
>-|TRBJ2-7|TRBD1|TRBV5-1
CASSLGTGTHSYEQYF
TGCGCCAGCAGCTTGGGGACAGGGACCCACTCCTACGAGCAGTACTTC
>once|TRBJ1-6|TRBD1|TRBV5-1
CASTPEGQGVWDSPLHF
TGCGCCAGCACCCCCGAGGGACAGGGGGTTTGGGATTCACCCCTCCACTTT
>-|TRBJ1-2|-|TRBV7-9
CASGSGGAGYSGYTF
TGTGCCAGCGGATCCGGGGGGGCTGGCTATAGTGGCTACACCTTC
>-|TRBJ2-1|-|TRBV6-5
CASSTGRYNEQFF
TGTGCCAGCAGCACAGGCAGGTACAATGAGCAGTTCTTC
>-|TRBJ1-2|TRBD1|TRBV4-1
CASSQGTGGDYGYTF
TGCGCCAGCAGCCAAGGTACAGGGGGCGACTATGGCTACACCTTC
>-|TRBJ2-2|-|TRBV5-1
CASSRTGTPNTGELFF
TGCGCCAGCAGCAGGACCGGGACTCCGAACACCGGGGAGCTGTTTTTT
>-|TRBJ2-5|-|TRBV7-2
CASSFGFQETQYF
TGTGCCAGCAGCTTCGGTTTCCAAGAGACCCAGTACTTC
>few|TRBJ1-2|-|TRBV25-1
CASSEGGGVHYGYTF
TGTGCCAGCAGTGAGGGGGGTGGGGTTCACTATGGCTACACCTTC
>-|TRBJ1-1|-|TRBV7-8
CASSLIQKITNTEAFF
TGTGCCAGCAGCTTAATACAGAAAATTACGAACACTGAAGCTTTCTTT
>once|TRBJ2-5|-|TRBV20-1
CSALPGETQYF
TGCAGTGCTCTCCCAGGGGAGACCCAGTACTTC
>-|TRBJ2-2|-|TRBV7-7
CASSTHQEGELFF
TGTGCCAGCAGCACACACCAAGAAGGGGAGCTGTTTTTT